The sequence of this TCR beta chain was determined in a study of HIV-infected children after antiretroviral therapy interruption. Across the whole study: Most children had recorded EBV and CMV exposure.

Treatment denoted: PENTA 11 planned treatment interruption arm or continuous ART arm. RNA-based 3' RACE libraries used unique molecular identifiers. MiXCR, applied by TCRdb to the 3' RACE reads, yields one record per CDR3 protein. The table has some 90,000 distinct CDR3 sequences, under 8% seen once. With respect to this clonotype: What it binds is not known.

This CDR3 spans 16 amino acids. Germline lookup yields CDR1 SGHNT and CDR2 YYREEE (reference sequence). The junction had 16 bases not matched to a gene; V was cut back by 6 bases and J by 5 bases. Study-level findings and limits: Sorted CD45RA+ naive cells might include minor non-naive CD45RA+ cells.

This specimen was CD45RA+ CD4+ T cells from PBMCs, pooled from several time points, taken from a donor given antiretroviral therapy, either interrupted or continuous. Subset of the sample: naive CD4+ CD45RA+ CD45RO- T cells. V usage is TRBV5-4 and J usage is TRBJ2-7, with 8 bases identical to TRBD2. The receptor's source is a pool of human donors with HIV. The CDR3 is CASTHGGGRHINEQYF. The CDR3 DNA sequence: TGTGCCAGCACACATGGGGGCGGGAGGCATATTAACGAGCAGTACTTC.